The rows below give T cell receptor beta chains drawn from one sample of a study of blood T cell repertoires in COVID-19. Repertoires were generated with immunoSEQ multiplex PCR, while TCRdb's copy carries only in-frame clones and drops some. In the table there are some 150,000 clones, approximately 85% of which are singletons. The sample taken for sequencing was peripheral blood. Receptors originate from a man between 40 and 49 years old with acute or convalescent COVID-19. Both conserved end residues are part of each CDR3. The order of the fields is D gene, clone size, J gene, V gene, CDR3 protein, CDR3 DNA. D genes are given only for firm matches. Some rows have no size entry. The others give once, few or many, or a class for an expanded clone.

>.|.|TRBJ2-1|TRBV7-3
CASSLGPLAAPYNEQFF
TGTGCCAGCAGCTTAGGGCCTTTAGCGGCTCCCTACAATGAGCAGTTCTTC
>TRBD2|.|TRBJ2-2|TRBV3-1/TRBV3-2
CASSQDSSGTGELFF
TGTGCCAGCAGCCAAGATTCTAGCGGAACCGGGGAGCTGTTTTTT
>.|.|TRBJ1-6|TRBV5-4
CASSLFGTGVSPLHF
TGTGCCAGCAGCTTGTTCGGGACTGGGGTTTCACCCCTCCACTTT
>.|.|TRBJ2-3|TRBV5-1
CASSPGTLPSTDTQYF
TGCGCCAGCAGCCCCGGGACACTTCCTAGCACAGATACGCAGTATTTT
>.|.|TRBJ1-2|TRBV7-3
CAIREYGYTF
TGTGCCATCCGAGAGTATGGCTACACCTTC
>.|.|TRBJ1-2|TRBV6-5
CASRISGKALYGYTF
TGTGCCAGCAGGATCTCAGGGAAAGCTCTCTATGGCTACACCTTC
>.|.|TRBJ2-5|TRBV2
CASRATSIETQYF
TGTGCCAGCAGGGCAACTAGCATAGAGACCCAGTACTTC
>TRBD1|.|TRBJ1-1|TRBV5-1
CASSTGQGGMNTEAFF
TGCGCCAGCAGCACAGGACAGGGCGGAATGAACACTGAAGCTTTCTTT
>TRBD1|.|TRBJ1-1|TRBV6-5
CASSYRGLIEAFF
TGTGCCAGCAGTTACAGGGGGCTGATTGAAGCTTTCTTT
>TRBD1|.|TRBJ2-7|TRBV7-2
CASSPRTGENEQYF
TGTGCCAGCAGCCCGCGGACAGGGGAGAACGAGCAGTACTTC
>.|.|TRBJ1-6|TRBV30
CAWSMDPMGDPLHF
TGTGCCTGGAGTATGGACCCCATGGGAGACCCCCTCCACTTT
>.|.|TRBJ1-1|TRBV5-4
CASSTTLNTEAFF
TGTGCCAGCAGCACCACACTGAACACTGAAGCTTTCTTT
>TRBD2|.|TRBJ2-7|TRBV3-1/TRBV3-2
CASSQSVQRGGEQYF
TGTGCCAGCAGCCAATCCGTACAGCGGGGGGGCGAGCAGTACTTC
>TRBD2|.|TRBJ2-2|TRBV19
CASTPSGALWELFF
TGTGCCAGTACACCGAGCGGGGCTCTTTGGGAGCTGTTTTTT
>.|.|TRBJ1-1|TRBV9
CASSVDRSASEAFF
TGTGCCAGCAGCGTGGACAGATCCGCTTCGGAGGCTTTCTTT
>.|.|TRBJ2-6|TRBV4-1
CASSQDGQLSGANVLTF
TGCGCCAGCAGCCAAGATGGTCAACTCTCTGGGGCCAACGTCCTGACTTTC
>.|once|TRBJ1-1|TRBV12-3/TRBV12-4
CASSLRDGEAFF
TGTGCCAGCAGTTTGCGGGACGGTGAAGCTTTCTTT
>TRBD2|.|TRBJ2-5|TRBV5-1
CASSSGTSGGETQYF
TGCGCCAGCAGCTCCGGGACTAGCGGGGGGGAGACCCAGTACTTC
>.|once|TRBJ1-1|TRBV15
CATSRIKQGNTEAFF
TGTGCCACCAGCAGAATCAAACAGGGGAACACTGAAGCTTTCTTT
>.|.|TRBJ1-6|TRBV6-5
CATRGGSRVGSPLHF
TGTGCCACCAGGGGAGGGAGTCGCGTAGGATCACCCCTCCACTTT
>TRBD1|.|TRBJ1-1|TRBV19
CARRDRGYEAFF
TGTGCCAGGAGGGACAGGGGATATGAAGCTTTCTTT
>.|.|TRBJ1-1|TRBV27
CASSLTIGDSAREAFF
TGTGCCAGCAGTTTAACTATAGGCGACAGCGCGCGTGAAGCTTTCTTT
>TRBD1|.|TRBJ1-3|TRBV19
CASRNAGQGPLSGNTIYF
TGTGCCAGTAGGAACGCGGGACAGGGCCCGCTCTCTGGAAACACCATATATTTT
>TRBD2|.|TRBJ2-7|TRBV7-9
CASSLWEGEQYF
TGTGCCAGCAGCTTATGGGAGGGCGAGCAGTACTTC
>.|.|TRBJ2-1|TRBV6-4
CASSANSENEQFF
TGTGCCAGCAGTGCAAATAGCGAAAATGAGCAGTTCTTC
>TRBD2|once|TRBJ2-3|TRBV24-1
CATSDRSGGAGDTQYF
TGTGCCACCAGTGATAGGAGCGGGGGGGCCGGCGATACGCAGTATTTT
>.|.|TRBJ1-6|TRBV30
CAWSVGHTNSPLHF
TGTGCCTGGAGTGTCGGACATACTAATTCACCCCTCCACTTT
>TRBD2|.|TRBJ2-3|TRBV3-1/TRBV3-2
CASSHRGLVDTQYF
TGTGCCAGCAGCCATAGGGGACTAGTAGATACGCAGTATTTT
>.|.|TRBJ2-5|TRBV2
CASSEAGLVRQETQYF
TGTGCCAGCAGTGAAGCGGGGCTCGTTCGGCAAGAGACCCAGTACTTC
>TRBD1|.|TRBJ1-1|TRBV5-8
CASSPSWTGLDTEAFF
TGTGCCAGCAGCCCGAGCTGGACAGGGTTGGACACTGAAGCTTTCTTT
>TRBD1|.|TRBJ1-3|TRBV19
CASSSTGTGNTIYF
TGTGCCAGTAGTTCGACAGGGACTGGAAACACCATATATTTT
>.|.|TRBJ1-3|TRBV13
CASSSREGSGNTIYF
TGTGCCAGCAGCTCACGAGAGGGCTCTGGAAACACCATATATTTT
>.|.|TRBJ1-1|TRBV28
CASSFRRGTEAFF
TGTGCCAGCAGTTTCCGCAGAGGCACTGAAGCTTTCTTT
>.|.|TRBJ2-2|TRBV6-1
CASSERGLDRVAGELFF
TGTGCCAGCAGTGAGCGGGGTTTGGATCGGGTTGCCGGGGAGCTGTTTTTT
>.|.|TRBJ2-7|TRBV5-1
CASSLDTGYEQYF
TGCGCCAGCAGCTTGGACACGGGCTACGAGCAGTACTTC
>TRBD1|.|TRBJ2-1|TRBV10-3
CALARTGDYNEQFF
TGTGCCCTTGCGCGGACAGGGGATTACAATGAGCAGTTCTTC
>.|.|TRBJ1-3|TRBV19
CASSDSSGNTIYF
TGTGCCAGTAGCGACAGCTCTGGAAACACCATATATTTT
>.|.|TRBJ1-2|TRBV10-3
CAISEGRTSYGYTF
TGTGCCATCAGTGAGGGTCGAACTTCTTATGGCTACACCTTC
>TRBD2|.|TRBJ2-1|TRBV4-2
CASSQDRPGTSGVDEQFF
TGTGCCAGCAGCCAAGACCGACCCGGGACTAGCGGGGTTGATGAGCAGTTCTTC
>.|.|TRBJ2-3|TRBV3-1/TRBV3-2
CASSRGGTSTDTQYF
TGTGCCAGCAGCCGAGGGGGAACTAGCACAGATACGCAGTATTTT
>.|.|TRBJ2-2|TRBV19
CASSIGSNTGELFF
TGTGCCAGTAGTATTGGCAGTAACACCGGGGAGCTGTTTTTT
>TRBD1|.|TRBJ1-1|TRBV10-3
CAIHRGVNTEAFF
TGTGCCATCCACAGGGGCGTGAACACTGAAGCTTTCTTT
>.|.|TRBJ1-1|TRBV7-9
CASSLVTYNTEAFF
TGTGCCAGCAGCTTAGTAACCTACAACACTGAAGCTTTCTTT
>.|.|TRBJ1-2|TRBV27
CASSPSRGAGTDGYTF
TGTGCCAGCAGTCCCTCCCGGGGGGCTGGAACTGATGGCTACACCTTC
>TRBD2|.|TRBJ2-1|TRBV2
CASSDISGVSEQFF
TGTGCCAGCAGTGATATTAGCGGGGTATCCGAGCAGTTCTTC
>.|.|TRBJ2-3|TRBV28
CASSLPGTDTQYF
TGTGCCAGCAGTTTACCGGGGACAGATACGCAGTATTTT